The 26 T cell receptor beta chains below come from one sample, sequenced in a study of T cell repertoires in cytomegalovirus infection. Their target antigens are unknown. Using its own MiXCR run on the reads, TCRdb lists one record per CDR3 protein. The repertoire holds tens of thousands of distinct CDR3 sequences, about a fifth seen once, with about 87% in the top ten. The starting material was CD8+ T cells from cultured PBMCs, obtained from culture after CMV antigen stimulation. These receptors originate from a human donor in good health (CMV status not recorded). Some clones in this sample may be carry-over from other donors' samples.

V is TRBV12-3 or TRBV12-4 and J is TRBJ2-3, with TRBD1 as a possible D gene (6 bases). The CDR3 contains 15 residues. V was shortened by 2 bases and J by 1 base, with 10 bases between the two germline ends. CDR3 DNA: TGTGCCAGCAGTTTAAGGGGGACGGGCACAGATACGCAGTATTTT. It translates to CASSLRGTGTDTQYF.

The CDR3 sequence is CASSLVPGGDLDEQFF. Written as DNA, the CDR3 is TGTGCCAGCAGCTTAGTACCAGGGGGCGATTTGGATGAGCAGTTCTTC. This chain connects TRBV13 to TRBJ2-1; 8 bases fit TRBD1. CDR1 and CDR2 from the germline V gene are PRHDT and FYEKMQ (reference sequence). V lost 1 base and J lost 8; bases outside the gene matches: 10. The CDR3 sequence is 16 residues long.

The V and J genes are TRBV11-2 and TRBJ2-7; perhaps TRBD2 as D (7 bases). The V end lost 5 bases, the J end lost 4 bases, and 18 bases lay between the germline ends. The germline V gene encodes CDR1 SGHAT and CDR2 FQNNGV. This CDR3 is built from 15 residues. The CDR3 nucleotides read TGTGCCAGCAGCGGGGGGGCAGGGCCGCTATACGAGCAGTACTTC. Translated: CASSGGAGPLYEQYF. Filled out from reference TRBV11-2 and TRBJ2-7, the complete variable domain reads EAGVAQSPRYKIIEKRQSVAFWCNPISGHATLYWYQQILGQGPKLLIQFQNNGVVDDSQLPKDRFSAERLKGVDSTLKIQPAKLEDSAVYLCASSGGAGPLYEQYFGPGTRLTVT.

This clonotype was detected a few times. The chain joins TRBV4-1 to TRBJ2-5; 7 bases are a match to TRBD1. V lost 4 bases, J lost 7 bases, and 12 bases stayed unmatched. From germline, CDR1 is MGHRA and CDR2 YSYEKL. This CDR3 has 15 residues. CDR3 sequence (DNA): TGCGCCAGCAGCCTAGAGGACAGGAGGCTCGCGACCCAGTACTTC. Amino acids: CASSLEDRRLATQYF.

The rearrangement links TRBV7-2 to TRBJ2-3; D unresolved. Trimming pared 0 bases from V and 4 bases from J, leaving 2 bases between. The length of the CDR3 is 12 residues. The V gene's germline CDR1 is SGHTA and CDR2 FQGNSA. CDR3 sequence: CASSLAPDTQYF. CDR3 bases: TGTGCCAGCAGCTTAGCGCCAGATACGCAGTATTTT.

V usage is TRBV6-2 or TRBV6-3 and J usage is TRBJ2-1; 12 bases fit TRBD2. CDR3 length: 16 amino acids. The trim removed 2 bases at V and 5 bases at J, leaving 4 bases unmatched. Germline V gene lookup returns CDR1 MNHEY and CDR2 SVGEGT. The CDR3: CASSYPGLAGNNEQFF. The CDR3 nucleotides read TGTGCCAGCAGTTACCCGGGACTAGCGGGCAACAATGAGCAGTTCTTC.

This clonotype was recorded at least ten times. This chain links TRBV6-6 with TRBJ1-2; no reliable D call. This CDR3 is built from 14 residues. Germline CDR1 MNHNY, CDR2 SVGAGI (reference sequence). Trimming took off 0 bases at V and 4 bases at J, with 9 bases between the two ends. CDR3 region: CASSYSTAAYGYTF. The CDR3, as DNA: TGTGCCAGCAGTTACTCGACGGCAGCCTATGGCTACACCTTC.

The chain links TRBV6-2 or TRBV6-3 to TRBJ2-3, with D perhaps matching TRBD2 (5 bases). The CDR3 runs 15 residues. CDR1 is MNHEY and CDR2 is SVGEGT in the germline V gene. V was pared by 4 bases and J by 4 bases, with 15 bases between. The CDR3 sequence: CASSSEGAGSDTQYF. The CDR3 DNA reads TGTGCCAGCAGTTCTGAGGGCGCTGGCTCAGATACGCAGTATTTT.

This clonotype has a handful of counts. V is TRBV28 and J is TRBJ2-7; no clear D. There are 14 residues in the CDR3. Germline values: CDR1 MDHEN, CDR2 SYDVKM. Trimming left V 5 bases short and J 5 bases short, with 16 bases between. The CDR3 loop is CASSDGPRRDEQYF. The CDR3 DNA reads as TGTGCCAGCAGTGACGGACCGAGACGCGACGAGCAGTACTTC.

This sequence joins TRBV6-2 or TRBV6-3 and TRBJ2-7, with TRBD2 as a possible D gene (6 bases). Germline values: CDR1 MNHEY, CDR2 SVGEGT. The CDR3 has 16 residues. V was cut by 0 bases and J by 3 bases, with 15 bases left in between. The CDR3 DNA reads TGTGCCAGCAGTTACTCTCTGGTAGCGGCTGGCTACGAGCAGTACTTC. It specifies CASSYSLVAAGYEQYF.

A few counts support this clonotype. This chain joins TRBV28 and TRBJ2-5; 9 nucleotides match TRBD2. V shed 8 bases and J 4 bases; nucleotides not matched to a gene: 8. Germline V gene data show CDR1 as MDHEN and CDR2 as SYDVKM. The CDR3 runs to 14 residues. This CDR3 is CASASGNAVETQYF. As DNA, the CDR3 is TGTGCCAGCGCTAGCGGGAACGCTGTAGAGACCCAGTACTTC. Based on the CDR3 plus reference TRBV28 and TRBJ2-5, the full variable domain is DVKVTQSSRYLVKRTGEKVFLECVQDMDHENMFWYRQDPGLGLRLIYFSYDVKMKEKGDIPEGYSVSREKKERFSLILESASTNQTSMYLCASASGNAVETQYFGPGTRLLVL.

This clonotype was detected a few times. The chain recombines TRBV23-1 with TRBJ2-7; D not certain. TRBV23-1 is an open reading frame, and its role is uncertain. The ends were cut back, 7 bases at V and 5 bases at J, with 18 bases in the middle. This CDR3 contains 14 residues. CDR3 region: CASNLQAGYDEQYF. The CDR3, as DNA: TGCGCCAGCAACCTTCAGGCTGGATACGACGAGCAGTACTTC.

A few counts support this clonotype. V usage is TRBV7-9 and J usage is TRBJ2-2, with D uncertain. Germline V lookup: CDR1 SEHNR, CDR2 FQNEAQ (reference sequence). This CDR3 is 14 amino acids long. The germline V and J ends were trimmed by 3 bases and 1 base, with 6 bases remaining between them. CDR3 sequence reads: CASSFAWNTGELFF. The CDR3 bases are TGTGCCAGCAGCTTCGCTTGGAACACCGGGGAGCTGTTTTTT.

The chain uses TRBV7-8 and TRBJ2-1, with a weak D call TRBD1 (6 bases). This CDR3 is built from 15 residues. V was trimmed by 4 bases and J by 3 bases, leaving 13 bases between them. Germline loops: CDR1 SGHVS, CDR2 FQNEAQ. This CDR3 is CASSSSRGYYNEQFF. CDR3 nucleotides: TGTGCCAGCAGCTCTTCCAGGGGTTACTACAATGAGCAGTTCTTC.

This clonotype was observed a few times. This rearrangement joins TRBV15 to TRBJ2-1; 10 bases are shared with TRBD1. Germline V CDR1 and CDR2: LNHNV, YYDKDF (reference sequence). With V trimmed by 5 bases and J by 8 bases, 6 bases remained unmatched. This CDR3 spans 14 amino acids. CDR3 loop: CATSGTGAQDEQFF. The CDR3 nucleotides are TGTGCCACCAGCGGGACAGGGGCCCAGGATGAGCAGTTCTTC.

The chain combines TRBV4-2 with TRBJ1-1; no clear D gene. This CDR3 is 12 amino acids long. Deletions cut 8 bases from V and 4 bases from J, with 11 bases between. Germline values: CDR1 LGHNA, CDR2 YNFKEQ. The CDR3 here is CASGGSGTEAFF. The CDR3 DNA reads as TGTGCCAGCGGCGGATCCGGCACTGAAGCTTTCTTT.

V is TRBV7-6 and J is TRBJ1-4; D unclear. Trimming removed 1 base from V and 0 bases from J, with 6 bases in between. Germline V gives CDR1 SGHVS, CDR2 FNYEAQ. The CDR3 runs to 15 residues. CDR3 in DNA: TGTGCCAGCAGCTTAGGTTCTTCAACTAATGAAAAACTGTTTTTT. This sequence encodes CASSLGSSTNEKLFF.

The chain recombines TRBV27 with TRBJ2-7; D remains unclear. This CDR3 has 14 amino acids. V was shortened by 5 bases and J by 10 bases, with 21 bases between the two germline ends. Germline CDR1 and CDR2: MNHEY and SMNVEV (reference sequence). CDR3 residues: CASSPFFGEPHQYF. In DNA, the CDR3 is TGTGCCAGCAGTCCTTTTTTCGGCGAACCCCATCAGTACTTC.

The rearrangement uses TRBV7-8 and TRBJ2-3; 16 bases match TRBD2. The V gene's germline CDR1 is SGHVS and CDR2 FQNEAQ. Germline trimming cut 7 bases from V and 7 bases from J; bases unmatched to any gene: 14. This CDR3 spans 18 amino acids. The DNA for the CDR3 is TGTGCCAGCACCGCTACCGGGACTAGCGGGGGGGCCATCAATACGCAGTATTTT. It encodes CASTATGTSGGAINTQYF.

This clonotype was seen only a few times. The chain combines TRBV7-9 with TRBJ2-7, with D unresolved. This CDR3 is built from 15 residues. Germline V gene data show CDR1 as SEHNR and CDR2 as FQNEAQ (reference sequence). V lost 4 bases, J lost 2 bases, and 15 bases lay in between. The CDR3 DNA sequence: TGTGCCAGCAGCTCGACTGAACCGATGACCTACGAGCAGTACTTC. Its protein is CASSSTEPMTYEQYF. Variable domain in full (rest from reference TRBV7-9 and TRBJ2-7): DTGVSQNPRHKITKRGQNVTFRCDPISEHNRLYWYRQTLGQGPEFLTYFQNEAQLEKSRLLSDRFSAERPKGSFSTLEIQRTEQGDSAMYLCASSSTEPMTYEQYFGPGTRLTVT.

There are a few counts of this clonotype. In DNA form, the CDR3 reads TGTGCCAGTGGGCACTCGGTTACCGCTGGAAACACCATATATTTT. This sequence encodes CASGHSVTAGNTIYF. The chain employs TRBV19 and TRBJ1-3; no reliable D call. The ends were cut back, 8 bases at V and 2 bases at J, with 16 bases in the middle. The CDR3 runs to 15 residues. Per germline, CDR1 LNHDA and CDR2 SQIVND (reference sequence).

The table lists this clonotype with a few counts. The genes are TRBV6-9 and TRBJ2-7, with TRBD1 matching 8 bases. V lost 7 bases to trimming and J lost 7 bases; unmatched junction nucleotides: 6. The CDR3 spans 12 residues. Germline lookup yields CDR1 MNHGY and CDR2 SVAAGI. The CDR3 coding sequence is TGTGCCAGCACCCGGGACAGGTGGGAGCAGTACTTC. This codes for CASTRDRWEQYF.

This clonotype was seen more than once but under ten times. CDR3 region: CAISELLAGRDPSTDTQYF. DNA of the CDR3: TGTGCCATCAGTGAATTACTAGCGGGCCGAGACCCAAGCACAGATACGCAGTATTTT. The rearrangement links TRBV10-3 to TRBJ2-3; TRBD2 aligns across 9 bases. CDR1 is ENHRY, CDR2 SYGVKD, per germline. The CDR3 extends over 19 amino acids. The V gene end was trimmed by 3 bases and the J gene end by 0 bases; junction bases not matched to a gene: 13.

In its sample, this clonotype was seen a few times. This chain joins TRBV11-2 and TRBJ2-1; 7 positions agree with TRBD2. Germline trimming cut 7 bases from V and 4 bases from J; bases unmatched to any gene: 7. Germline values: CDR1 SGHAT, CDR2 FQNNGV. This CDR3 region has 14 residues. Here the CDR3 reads CASKPSGKYNEQFF. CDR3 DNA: TGTGCCAGCAAGCCGAGCGGGAAATACAATGAGCAGTTCTTC.

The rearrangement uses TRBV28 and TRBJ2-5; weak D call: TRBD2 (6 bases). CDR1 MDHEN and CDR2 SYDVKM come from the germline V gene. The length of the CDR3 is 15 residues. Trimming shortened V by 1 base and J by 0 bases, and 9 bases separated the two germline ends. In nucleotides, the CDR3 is TGTGCCAGCAGTTTATCACGGGAGTACCAAGAGACCCAGTACTTC. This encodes CASSLSREYQETQYF. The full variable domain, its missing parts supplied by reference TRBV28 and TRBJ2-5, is DVKVTQSSRYLVKRTGEKVFLECVQDMDHENMFWYRQDPGLGLRLIYFSYDVKMKEKGDIPEGYSVSREKKERFSLILESASTNQTSMYLCASSLSREYQETQYFGPGTRLLVL.

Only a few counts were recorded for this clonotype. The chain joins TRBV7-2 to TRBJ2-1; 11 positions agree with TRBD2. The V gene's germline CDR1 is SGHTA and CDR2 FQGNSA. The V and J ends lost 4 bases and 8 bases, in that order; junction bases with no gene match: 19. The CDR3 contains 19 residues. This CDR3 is CASSSRLAGTTSSSDEQFF. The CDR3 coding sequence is TGTGCCAGCAGCTCTCGACTAGCGGGAACGACATCGAGTAGCGATGAGCAGTTCTTC.